The T cell receptor beta chain under discussion was sequenced for a study of low-dose radiotherapy and immunotherapy resistance in tumors (dated by TCRdb to between 2022 and 2023). A note on the overall study: In Cohort 1, each fraction delivered 0.5 Gy every 2 weeks, and the prescribed total PTV dose was 6.5 Gy. Trial participants were not randomized into treatment groups. Patients were given nivolumab as a 240 mg flat dose every two weeks and ipilimumab at 1 mg/kg every six weeks, with both drugs delivered intravenously. Every two weeks, patients got intravenous cyclophosphamide at 200 mg/m2, given one day ahead of each radiation and immunotherapy administration. The translational analysis covered eight patients: three from the first dose cohort and the first five from the second dose cohort. Aspirin 300 mg was taken orally once daily by patients for four cycles, starting on cycle 1 day 1. Cohort 2 received 1 Gy per fraction every two weeks, with a total of 13 Gy over 26 weeks.

As regards this clonotype: Its recognized antigen is unknown. Base qualities are missing; no much larger clone stands one base away.

First-strand cDNA was synthesized with Superscript III and a set of TRAV- and TRBV-specific primers, covering both TCRalpha and TCRbeta chains. TCRs were amplified with Phusion for about 20 PCR cycles using a constant-region primer together with the adapter attached to the V primers. Amplification of the isolated mRNA was done with the MessageAmp II aRNA Amplification Kit, which involved an approximately 15-hour in vitro transcription at 37 degrees C. The Dynabeads mRNA DIRECT Purification Kit was used to isolate mRNA for TCR sequencing. Indexed Illumina adapters were added in a second approximately 26-cycle Phusion PCR, and the resulting products were purified with AMPure XP beads. The authors' pipeline ran thus. Using custom Perl scripts, TCR sequences that encoded the same protein were pooled, out-of-frame sequences were dropped, and the abundance of each clonotype was calculated. Any TCR sequence supported by only a single read was excluded from analysis. Among the metrics used to describe the repertoires were Shannon entropy, Gini index, clonality, richness, and the frequency of TCRs shared between repertoires. Starting from the raw public reads, TCRdb applied fastp trimming at Q25, assembled clones with MiXCR and retained in-frame beta chains. Entries are consolidated by CDR3 protein sequence, retaining the most common genes and DNA. TCRdb, rather than the study authors, made the V and J calls. This sample gives more than 15,000 distinct CDR3 sequences in total; around 70% of them show up just once. Jointly, the top ten make up approximately 5% of the sample.

The donors took part in RACIN, a single-arm, phase I, dose-escalation trial that combined nivolumab, ipilimumab, aspirin, low-dose cyclophosphamide and low-dose radiotherapy. Patients were eligible if they had advanced solid tumors that were TIL-negative. The clonotype originates from a human donor with advanced metastatic prostate, ovarian, gallbladder or colorectal cancer (not recorded which). This table probably holds off-target reads from a library built for another chain.

Read as DNA, the sequence is TGTGCCAGCAGCGTAGGAGGTATTTCCTACGAGCAGTACTTC. Its protein reads: CASSVGGISYEQYF. The sequence joins TRBV9 to TRBJ2-7, with the D gene not confidently named. Measured from the cysteine to the phenylalanine, the CDR3 is 14 residues long. Left in the record is the CDR3 DNA by itself, 42 bases read in frame from the first base. Based on the germline V gene, the CDR1 and CDR2 sequences are SGDLS and YYNGEE. V was cut back by 0 bases and J by 1 base, leaving a gap of 8 bases between them.